Listed below are T cell receptor beta chains from one sample, sequenced in a study of immune cell composition in non-small cell lung cancer. The assay was immunoSEQ multiplex PCR, and TCRdb's table has in-frame clones only and misses some. The data contain fewer than 1,000 clones, around four fifths of them seen just once; the ten biggest clones take up around 10%. Material for sequencing was lung tumor tissue. The source of these receptors is a human donor with non-small cell lung cancer. Each CDR3 is given with its conserved first and last residue. The order of the fields is J gene, clone size, D gene, V gene, CDR3 DNA, CDR3 protein. The D gene is left open where the match is weak. Size is stated for part of the rows, as once, few or many counts, or as a class when the clone is expanded.

TRBJ2-7 | . | TRBD1 | TRBV5-1 | TGCGCCAGCAGCCCGACAGGGATCGGCGAGCAGTACTTC | CASSPTGIGEQYF
TRBJ2-5 | once | . | TRBV5-4 | TGTGCCAGCAGCTCGGGTGGGTCCCAAGAGACCCAGTACTTC | CASSSGGSQETQYF
TRBJ2-7 | . | . | TRBV6-1 | TGTGCCAGCAAGAGCGAATTTTCAGGGGTCGAGCAGTACTTC | CASKSEFSGVEQYF
TRBJ1-1 | few | . | TRBV7-9 | TGTGCCAGCAGGGTCGCAGGGACTGAAGCTTTCTTT | CASRVAGTEAFF
TRBJ2-7 | . | TRBD1 | TRBV7-6 | TGTGCCAGCAGCTTACCTGGACAGGGACCCTACGAGCAGTACTTC | CASSLPGQGPYEQYF
TRBJ2-7 | . | . | TRBV6-6 | TGTGCCAGCAGGTCACTCAGAGGTGAGCAGTACTTC | CASRSLRGEQYF
TRBJ1-4 | . | . | TRBV7-6 | TGTGCCAGCAGCTTTAAGGGTGCAACTAATGAAAAACTGTTTTTT | CASSFKGATNEKLFF
TRBJ1-5 | few | . | TRBV15 | TGTGCCACCAGCAGAGGGGGAGGGGATCAGCCCCAGCATTTT | CATSRGGGDQPQHF
TRBJ1-2 | . | . | TRBV5-4 | TGTGCCAGCAGCTTGGGAGAGAACTATGGCTACACCTTC | CASSLGENYGYTF
TRBJ2-5 | . | . | TRBV6-6 | TGTGCCAGCTCCGACTACCAAGAGACCCAGTACTTC | CASSDYQETQYF
TRBJ2-2 | . | . | TRBV29-1 | TGCAGCGTTTTACAGAACACCGGGGAGCTGTTTTTT | CSVLQNTGELFF
TRBJ1-4 | . | . | TRBV2 | TGTGCCAGCAGTTTGAGGGCAACTAATGAAAAACTGTTTTTT | CASSLRATNEKLFF
TRBJ2-1 | . | TRBD2 | TRBV6-5 | TGTGCCAGCAGTTACCGAAAAGCTAGCGGGGATGAGCAGTTCTTC | CASSYRKASGDEQFF
TRBJ1-4 | once | . | TRBV11-1 | TGTGCCAGCAGCTTGGAAGGGAATGAAAAACTGTTTTTT | CASSLEGNEKLFF
TRBJ2-1 | . | . | TRBV5-5 | TGTGCCAGCAGTCCTCCCAGGGATAACTACAATGAGCAGTTCTTC | CASSPPRDNYNEQFF
TRBJ2-3 | . | . | TRBV4-1 | TGCGCCAGCAGCTACTCCCTGGGGCAGGCATTTTCTAGCACAGATACGCAGTATTTT | CASSYSLGQAFSSTDTQYF
TRBJ1-2 | . | . | TRBV7-9 | TGTGCCAGCAGCCTACAGGAGTATGGCTACACCTTC | CASSLQEYGYTF
TRBJ1-1 | . | TRBD1 | TRBV18 | TGTGCCAGCTCACCCCCGGGACAGGAGCCACAAGCTTTCTTT | CASSPPGQEPQAFF
TRBJ2-7 | . | . | TRBV6-5 | TGTGCCAGCAGGTCACTCAGAGGTGAGCAGTACTTC | CASRSLRGEQYF
TRBJ1-5 | once | . | TRBV6-1 | TGTGCCAGCAGTGATCGCGGGCAGCGAAATCAGCCCCAGCATTTT | CASSDRGQRNQPQHF
TRBJ1-6 | . | . | TRBV6-5 | TGTGCCAGCAGAGGGAATTCACCCCTCCACTTT | CASRGNSPLHF
TRBJ1-3 | once | . | TRBV5-1 | TGCGCCAGCAGCCTAGACACCGGAAACACCATATATTTT | CASSLDTGNTIYF
TRBJ1-5 | . | . | TRBV5-1 | TGCGCCAGCAGCCTGGACAGCCCCAATCAGCCCCAGCATTTT | CASSLDSPNQPQHF
TRBJ1-3 | . | . | TRBV5-5 | TGTGCCAGCAGCCTAACTACAGCTAACTCTGGAAACACCATATATTTT | CASSLTTANSGNTIYF
TRBJ2-3 | . | . | TRBV4-1 | TGCGCCAGCAGCCCTCGTGGACAGACTAACACAGATACGCAGTATTTT | CASSPRGQTNTDTQYF
TRBJ1-2 | few | TRBD1 | TRBV2 | TGTGCCAGCAGATCGACAGGGAGCTATGGCTACACCTTC | CASRSTGSYGYTF
TRBJ2-3 | . | . | TRBV6-5 | TGTGCCAGCACCGATTCTAGCACAGATACGCAGTATTTT | CASTDSSTDTQYF
TRBJ1-5 | . | . | TRBV11-2 | TGTGCCAGCAGCTTAGAGGGGGGGGCGGGACAGCCCCAGCATTTT | CASSLEGGAGQPQHF
TRBJ1-4 | . | . | TRBV7-3 | TGTGCCAGCAGCTTAGGAGTCGGTCTTTTGGATGAAAAACTGTTTTTT | CASSLGVGLLDEKLFF
TRBJ2-2 | . | . | TRBV7-3 | TGTGCCAGCAGCTTAAACCCCATAAGCAGGGGACTCACCGGGGAGCTGTTTTTT | CASSLNPISRGLTGELFF
TRBJ1-1 | few | . | TRBV10-3 | TGTGCCATCACCGCCTTACAGGGAGGGGGAGCTTTCTTT | CAITALQGGGAFF
TRBJ2-2 | few | TRBD1 | TRBV2 | TGTGCCAGCAGTGAGAAGGGGGCGGCAGTCGGGGAGCTGTTTTTT | CASSEKGAAVGELFF
TRBJ2-7 | . | TRBD1 | TRBV19 | TGTGCCAGTAGTATGCCCCCCGGGACAGGGGGCTCCTACGAGCAGTACTTC | CASSMPPGTGGSYEQYF
TRBJ2-5 | . | TRBD2 | TRBV7-2 | TGTGCCAGCAGCTTGGGTCACGGGGGGGAGACCCAGTACTTC | CASSLGHGGETQYF
TRBJ2-3 | . | TRBD2 | TRBV25-1 | TGTGCCAGCAGTGAGAGGCCTAGCGGGGCCCTCACAGATACGCAGTATTTT | CASSERPSGALTDTQYF
TRBJ2-7 | few | . | TRBV18 | TGTGCCAGCTCACCCTCACTGGCGAACGAGCAGTACTTC | CASSPSLANEQYF
TRBJ1-6 | few | TRBD1 | TRBV19 | TGTGCCAGTAGTATGATGGGACAGGGAGATAATTCACCCCTCCACTTT | CASSMMGQGDNSPLHF
TRBJ1-5 | . | . | TRBV4-3 | TGCGCCAGCAGCCAAGACTGGAATACCTATCAGCCCCAGCATTTT | CASSQDWNTYQPQHF
TRBJ2-2 | . | TRBD2 | TRBV15 | TGTGCCACCAGCAGAGGGGAGGGCAGCCCCGACACCGGGGAGCTGTTTTTT | CATSRGEGSPDTGELFF
TRBJ2-2 | . | . | TRBV7-3 | TGTGCCAGCAGCTTAAACGGGGGCCGGTCGAACACCGGGGAGCTGTTTTTT | CASSLNGGRSNTGELFF
TRBJ2-3 | . | TRBD2 | TRBV27 | TGTGCCAGCAGTTTATACGGGGGGGGGACAGATACGCAGTATTTT | CASSLYGGGTDTQYF
TRBJ2-5 | . | . | TRBV5-1 | TGCGCCAGCAGCTTGTGGGCAGCCCCCCAAGAGACCCAGTACTTC | CASSLWAAPQETQYF
TRBJ1-1 | . | . | TRBV7-2 | TGTGCCAGCAACCGAGGGACGGGGATGAACACTGAAGCTTTCTTT | CASNRGTGMNTEAFF
TRBJ2-2 | once | . | TRBV7-8 | TGTGCCAGCAGCTTCGGAGGGAACACCGGGGAGCTGTTTTTT | CASSFGGNTGELFF
TRBJ1-1 | . | . | TRBV6-6 | TGTGCCAGCAGTTACTCAACTCAACGGGGAAACACTGAAGCTTTCTTT | CASSYSTQRGNTEAFF
TRBJ2-7 | . | . | TRBV18 | TGTGCCAGCTCACCCGTAGCAGGGCCCTCCTACGAGCAGTACTTC | CASSPVAGPSYEQYF
TRBJ1-1 | . | . | TRBV7-9 | TGTGCCAGCAGCTTAGCAGGGGTAAGGGCTGAAGCTTTCTTT | CASSLAGVRAEAFF
TRBJ1-1 | . | TRBD1 | TRBV6-4 | TGTGCCAGCAGCGACGGGGACAGGGGGTCTTCTGAAGCTTTCTTT | CASSDGDRGSSEAFF
TRBJ2-7 | . | . | TRBV18 | TGTGCCAGCTCACCAGACAGGCAGGTTCCCTCCTACGAGCAGTACTTC | CASSPDRQVPSYEQYF
TRBJ1-6 | . | . | TRBV7-3 | TGTGCCAGCAGTTCCGGGGAGGGATTATCACCCCTCCACTTT | CASSSGEGLSPLHF
TRBJ1-4 | . | . | TRBV5-1 | TGCGCCAGCAGCTTGGGCCGGGACGCGGGGCTGGCTAATGAAAAACTGTTTTTT | CASSLGRDAGLANEKLFF
TRBJ2-1 | . | TRBD2 | TRBV5-1 | TGCGCCAGCAGCGTGGGACTAGCGGGGGGTTACAATGAGCAGTTCTTC | CASSVGLAGGYNEQFF
TRBJ1-6 | . | TRBD1 | TRBV4-2 | TGTGCCAGCAGCGACAAGGTGGCAGGGGGTTCACCCCTCCACTTT | CASSDKVAGGSPLHF
TRBJ2-3 | . | TRBD2 | TRBV5-4 | TGTGCCAGCAGTTCAAGACTAGCGGACCCAGATACGCAGTATTTT | CASSSRLADPDTQYF
TRBJ2-3 | . | . | TRBV27 | TGTGCCAGCAGTTCAGCCTCGTTGAGCACAGATACGCAGTATTTT | CASSSASLSTDTQYF